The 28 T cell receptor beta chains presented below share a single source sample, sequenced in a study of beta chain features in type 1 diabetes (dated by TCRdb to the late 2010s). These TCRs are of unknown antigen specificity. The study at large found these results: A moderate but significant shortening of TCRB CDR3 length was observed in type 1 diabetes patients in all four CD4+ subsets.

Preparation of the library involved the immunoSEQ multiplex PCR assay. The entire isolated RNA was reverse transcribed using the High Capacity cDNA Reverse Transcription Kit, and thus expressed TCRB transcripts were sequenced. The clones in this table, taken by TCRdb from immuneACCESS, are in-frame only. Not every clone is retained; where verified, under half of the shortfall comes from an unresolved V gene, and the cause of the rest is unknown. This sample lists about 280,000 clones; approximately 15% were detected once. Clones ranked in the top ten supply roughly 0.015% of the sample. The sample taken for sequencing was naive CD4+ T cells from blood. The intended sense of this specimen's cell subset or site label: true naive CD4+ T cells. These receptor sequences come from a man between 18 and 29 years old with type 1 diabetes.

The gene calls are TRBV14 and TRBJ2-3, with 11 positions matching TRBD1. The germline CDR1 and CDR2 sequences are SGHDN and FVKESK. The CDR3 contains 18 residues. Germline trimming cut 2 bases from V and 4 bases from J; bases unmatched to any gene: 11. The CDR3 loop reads CASSQPPSDRGQADTQYF. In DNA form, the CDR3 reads TGTGCCAGCAGCCAACCTCCTTCGGACAGGGGGCAAGCAGATACGCAGTATTTT.

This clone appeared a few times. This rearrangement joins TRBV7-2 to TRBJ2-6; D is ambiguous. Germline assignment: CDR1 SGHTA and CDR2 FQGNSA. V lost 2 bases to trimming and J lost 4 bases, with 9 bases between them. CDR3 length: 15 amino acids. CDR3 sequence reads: CASSLIGSGANVLTF. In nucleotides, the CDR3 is TGTGCCAGCAGCTTAATCGGGTCAGGGGCCAACGTCCTGACTTTC.

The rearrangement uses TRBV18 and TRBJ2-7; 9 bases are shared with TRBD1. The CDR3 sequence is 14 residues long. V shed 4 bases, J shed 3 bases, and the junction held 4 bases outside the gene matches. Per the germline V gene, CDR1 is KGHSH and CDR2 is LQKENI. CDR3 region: CASSRDRGNYEQYF. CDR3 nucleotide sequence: TGTGCCAGCTCACGAGACAGGGGGAACTACGAGCAGTACTTC.

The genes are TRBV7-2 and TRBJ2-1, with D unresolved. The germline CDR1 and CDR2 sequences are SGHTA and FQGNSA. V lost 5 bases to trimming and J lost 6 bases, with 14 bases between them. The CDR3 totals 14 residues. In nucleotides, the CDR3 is TGTGCCAGCAGCCCCTACTCAGTAGCCAATGAGCAGTTCTTC. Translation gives CASSPYSVANEQFF.

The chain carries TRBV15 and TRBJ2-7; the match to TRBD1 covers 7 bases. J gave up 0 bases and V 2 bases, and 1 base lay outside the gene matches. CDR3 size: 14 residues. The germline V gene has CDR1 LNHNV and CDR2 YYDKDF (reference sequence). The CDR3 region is CATSRWDSSYEQYF. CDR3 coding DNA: TGTGCCACCAGCAGATGGGACAGCTCCTACGAGCAGTACTTC.

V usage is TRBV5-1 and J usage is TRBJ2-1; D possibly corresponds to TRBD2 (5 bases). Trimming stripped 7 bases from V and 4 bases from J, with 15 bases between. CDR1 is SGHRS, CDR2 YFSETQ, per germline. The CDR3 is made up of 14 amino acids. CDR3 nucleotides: TGCGCCAGCGGTCTAGCTTCGGGATACAATGAGCAGTTCTTC. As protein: CASGLASGYNEQFF.

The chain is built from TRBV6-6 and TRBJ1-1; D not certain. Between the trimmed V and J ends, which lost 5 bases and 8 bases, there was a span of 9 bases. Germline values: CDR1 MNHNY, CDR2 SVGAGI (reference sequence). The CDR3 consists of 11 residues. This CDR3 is CASSDTTEAFF. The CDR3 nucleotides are TGTGCCAGCAGTGACACAACCGAAGCTTTCTTT.

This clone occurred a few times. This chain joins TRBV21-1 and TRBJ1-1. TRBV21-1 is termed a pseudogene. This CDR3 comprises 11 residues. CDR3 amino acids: CASSKDSEAFF. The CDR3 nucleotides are TGTGCCAGCAGCAAAGACTCTGAAGCTTTCTTT.

The CDR3 DNA is TGTGCCTGGAGTCGGTCACAGGGGGCAAATCAGCCCCAGCATTTT. This codes for CAWSRSQGANQPQHF. The chain couples TRBV30 to TRBJ1-5; TRBD1 agrees at 9 bases. Germline CDR1 and CDR2: GTSNPN and SVGIG (reference sequence). After removal of 2 bases from V and 4 bases from J, the junction contained 6 bases not matched to a gene. This CDR3 is 15 amino acids long.

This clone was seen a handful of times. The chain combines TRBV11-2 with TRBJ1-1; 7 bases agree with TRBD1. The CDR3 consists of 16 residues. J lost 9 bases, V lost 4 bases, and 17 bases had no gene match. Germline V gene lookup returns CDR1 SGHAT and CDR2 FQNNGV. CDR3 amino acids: CASSSRRQGGWGKAFF. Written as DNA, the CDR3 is TGTGCCAGCAGCTCCCGAAGACAGGGAGGTTGGGGGAAAGCTTTCTTT.

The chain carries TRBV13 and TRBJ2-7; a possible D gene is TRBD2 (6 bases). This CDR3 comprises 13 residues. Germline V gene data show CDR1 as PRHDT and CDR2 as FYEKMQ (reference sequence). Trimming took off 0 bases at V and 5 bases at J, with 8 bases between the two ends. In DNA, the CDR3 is TGTGCCAGCAGCTTAGGCCCGGGGGACGAGCAGTACTTC. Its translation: CASSLGPGDEQYF.

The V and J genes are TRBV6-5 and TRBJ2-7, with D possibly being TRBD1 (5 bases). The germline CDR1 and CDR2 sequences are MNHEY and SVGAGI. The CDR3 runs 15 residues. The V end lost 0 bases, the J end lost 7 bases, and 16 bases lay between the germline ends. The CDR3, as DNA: TGTGCCAGCAGTTACTCGAGGAACAGGCCGGCGGAGCAGTACTTC. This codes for CASSYSRNRPAEQYF.

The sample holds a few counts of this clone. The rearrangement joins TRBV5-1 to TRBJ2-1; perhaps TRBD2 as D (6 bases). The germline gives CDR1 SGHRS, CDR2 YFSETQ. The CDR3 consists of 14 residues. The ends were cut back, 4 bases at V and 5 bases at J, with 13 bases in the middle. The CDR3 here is CASSPMLADNEQFF. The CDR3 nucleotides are TGCGCCAGCAGCCCCATGTTAGCGGACAATGAGCAGTTCTTC.

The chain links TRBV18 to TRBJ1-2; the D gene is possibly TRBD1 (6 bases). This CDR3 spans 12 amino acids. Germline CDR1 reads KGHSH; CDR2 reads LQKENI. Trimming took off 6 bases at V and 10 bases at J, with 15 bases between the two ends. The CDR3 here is CASSSQQGHYTF. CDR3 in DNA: TGTGCCAGCTCGTCTCAACAGGGTCACTACACCTTC.

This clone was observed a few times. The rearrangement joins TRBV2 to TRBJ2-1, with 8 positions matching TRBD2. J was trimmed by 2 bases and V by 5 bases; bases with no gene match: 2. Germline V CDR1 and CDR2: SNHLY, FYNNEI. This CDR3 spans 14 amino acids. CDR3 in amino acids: CASSSGSTYNEQFF. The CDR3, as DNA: TGTGCCAGCAGTAGCGGGAGCACCTACAATGAGCAGTTCTTC.

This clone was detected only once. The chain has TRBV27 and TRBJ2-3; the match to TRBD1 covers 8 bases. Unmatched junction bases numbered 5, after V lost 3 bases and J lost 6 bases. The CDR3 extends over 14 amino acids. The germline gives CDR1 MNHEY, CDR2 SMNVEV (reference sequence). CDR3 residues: CASSFWQGADTQYF. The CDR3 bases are TGTGCCAGCAGTTTCTGGCAGGGGGCGGATACGCAGTATTTT.

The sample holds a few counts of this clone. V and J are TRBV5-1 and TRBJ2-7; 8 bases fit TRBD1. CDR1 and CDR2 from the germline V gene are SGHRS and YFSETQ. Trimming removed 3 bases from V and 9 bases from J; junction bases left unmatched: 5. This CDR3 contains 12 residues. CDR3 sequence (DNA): TGCGCCAGCAGCTACGGACAGGGAAGGCAGTACTTC. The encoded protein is CASSYGQGRQYF.

The CDR3 region is CASSITAGDIQYF. CDR3 nucleotides: TGTGCCAGCAGCATCACCGCGGGGGACATTCAGTACTTC. This chain connects TRBV5-6 to TRBJ2-4, with 7 bases matching TRBD2. Trimming at V came to 4 bases and at J to 8 bases, leaving 6 bases not matched to a gene. The CDR3 runs 13 residues. CDR1 is SGHDT, CDR2 YYEEEE, per germline.

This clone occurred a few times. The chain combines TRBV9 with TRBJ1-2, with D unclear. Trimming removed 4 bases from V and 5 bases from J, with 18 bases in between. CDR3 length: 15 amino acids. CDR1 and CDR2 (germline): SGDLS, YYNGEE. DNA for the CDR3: TGTGCCAGCAGCACCCCCCGGAACGGAGGATATGGCTACACCTTC. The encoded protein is CASSTPRNGGYGYTF.

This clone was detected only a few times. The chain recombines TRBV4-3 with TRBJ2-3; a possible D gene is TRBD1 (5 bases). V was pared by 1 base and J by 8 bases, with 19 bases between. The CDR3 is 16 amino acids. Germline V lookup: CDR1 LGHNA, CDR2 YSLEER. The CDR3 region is CASSQGRRRDEVTQYF. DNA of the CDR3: TGCGCCAGCAGCCAAGGTCGTCGCAGGGATGAGGTTACGCAGTATTTT.

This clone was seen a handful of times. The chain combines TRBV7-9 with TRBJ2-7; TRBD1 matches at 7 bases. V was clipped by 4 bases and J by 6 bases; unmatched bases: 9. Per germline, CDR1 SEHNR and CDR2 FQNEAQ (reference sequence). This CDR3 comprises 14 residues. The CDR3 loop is CASSYRDSPIEQYF. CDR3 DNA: TGTGCCAGCAGCTACCGGGACAGCCCCATCGAGCAGTACTTC.

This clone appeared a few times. The CDR3 spells CASSFLLAGENEQFF. In DNA form, the CDR3 reads TGTGCCAGCAGCTTTCTGCTAGCGGGAGAAAATGAGCAGTTCTTC. The chain carries TRBV5-5 and TRBJ2-1, with 10 bases that match TRBD2. Per the germline V gene, CDR1 is SGHKS and CDR2 is YYEKEE (reference sequence). The V segment lost 2 bases and the J segment 7 bases; nucleotides outside the gene matches: 6. CDR3 length equals 15 residues.

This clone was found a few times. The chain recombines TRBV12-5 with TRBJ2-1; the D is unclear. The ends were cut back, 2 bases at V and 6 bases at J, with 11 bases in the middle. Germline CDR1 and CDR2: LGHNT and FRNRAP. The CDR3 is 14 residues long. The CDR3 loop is CASGLLPAPNEQFF. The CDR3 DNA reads TGTGCTAGTGGTTTGCTCCCAGCGCCCAATGAGCAGTTCTTC.

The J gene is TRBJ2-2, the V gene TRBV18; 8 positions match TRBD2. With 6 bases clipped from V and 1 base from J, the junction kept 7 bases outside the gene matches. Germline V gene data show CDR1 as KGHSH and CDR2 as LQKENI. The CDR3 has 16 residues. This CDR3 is CASSQQTSGNTGELFF. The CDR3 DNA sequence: TGTGCCAGCTCGCAGCAAACTAGCGGGAACACCGGGGAGCTGTTTTTT.

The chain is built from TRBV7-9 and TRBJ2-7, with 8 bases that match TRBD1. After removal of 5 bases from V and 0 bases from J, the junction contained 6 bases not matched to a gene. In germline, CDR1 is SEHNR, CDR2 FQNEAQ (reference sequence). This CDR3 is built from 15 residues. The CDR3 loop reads CASSRGQDHSYEQYF. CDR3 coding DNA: TGTGCCAGCAGCCGGGGACAGGACCACTCCTACGAGCAGTACTTC.

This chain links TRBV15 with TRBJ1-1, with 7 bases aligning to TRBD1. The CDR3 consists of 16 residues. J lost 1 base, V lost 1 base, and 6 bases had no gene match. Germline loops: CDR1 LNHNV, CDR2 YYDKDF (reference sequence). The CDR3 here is CATSRGFWTGNTEAFF. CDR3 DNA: TGTGCCACCAGCAGAGGGTTCTGGACAGGGAACACTGAAGCTTTCTTT.

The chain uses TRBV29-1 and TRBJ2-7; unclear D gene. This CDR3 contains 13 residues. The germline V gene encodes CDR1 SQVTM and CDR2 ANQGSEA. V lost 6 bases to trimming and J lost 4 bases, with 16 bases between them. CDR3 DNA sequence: TGCAGCGTAAGCCCGGTACTATTTTACGAGCAGTACTTC. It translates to CSVSPVLFYEQYF.

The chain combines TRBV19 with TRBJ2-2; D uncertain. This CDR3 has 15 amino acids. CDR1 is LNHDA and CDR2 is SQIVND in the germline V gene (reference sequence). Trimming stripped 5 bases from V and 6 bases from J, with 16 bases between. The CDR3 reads CASSARPGISGELFF. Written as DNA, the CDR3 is TGTGCCAGTAGTGCGCGTCCCGGTATCTCCGGGGAGCTGTTTTTT.